This T cell receptor beta chain was observed in a study of fetal regulatory T cell absence and autoimmunity. Regarding the study as a whole: The oligoclonal enrichment was interpreted as supporting antigen-driven pancreatic autoimmunity before birth in IPEX syndrome. Broadly similar TRB gene family usage was seen in pancreas and cord blood. Compared with cord blood, pancreas showed oligoclonal TCR enrichment, some clones over 95-fold.

Sequencing was at survey level. Clones were sequenced by immunoSEQ multiplex PCR, and TCRdb holds only the in-frame ones, with some missing. The repertoire holds about 95,000 clones, with more than 70% as singletons. Germline-derived CDR1 and CDR2 are SGHNT and YYREEE (reference sequence). The CDR3 extends over 15 amino acids. V lost 5 bases, J lost 5 bases, and 9 bases stayed unmatched. On this clone: Antigen: not known.

Sequenced sample: pancreas tissue. The sequence was collected from a male donor with IPEX syndrome. The V and J genes are TRBV5-4 and TRBJ2-7, with 11 positions matching TRBD2. This CDR3 is CASRGDTSGGHEQYF. In DNA form, the CDR3 reads TGTGCCAGCAGGGGAGATACTAGCGGGGGCCACGAGCAGTACTTC. Supplemented by reference TRBV5-4 and TRBJ2-7, the full variable domain reads ETGVTQSPTHLIKTRGQQVTLRCSSQSGHNTVSWYQQALGQGPQFIFQYYREEENGRGNFPPRFSGLQFPNYSSELNVNALELDDSALYLCASRGDTSGGHEQYFGPGTRLTVT.